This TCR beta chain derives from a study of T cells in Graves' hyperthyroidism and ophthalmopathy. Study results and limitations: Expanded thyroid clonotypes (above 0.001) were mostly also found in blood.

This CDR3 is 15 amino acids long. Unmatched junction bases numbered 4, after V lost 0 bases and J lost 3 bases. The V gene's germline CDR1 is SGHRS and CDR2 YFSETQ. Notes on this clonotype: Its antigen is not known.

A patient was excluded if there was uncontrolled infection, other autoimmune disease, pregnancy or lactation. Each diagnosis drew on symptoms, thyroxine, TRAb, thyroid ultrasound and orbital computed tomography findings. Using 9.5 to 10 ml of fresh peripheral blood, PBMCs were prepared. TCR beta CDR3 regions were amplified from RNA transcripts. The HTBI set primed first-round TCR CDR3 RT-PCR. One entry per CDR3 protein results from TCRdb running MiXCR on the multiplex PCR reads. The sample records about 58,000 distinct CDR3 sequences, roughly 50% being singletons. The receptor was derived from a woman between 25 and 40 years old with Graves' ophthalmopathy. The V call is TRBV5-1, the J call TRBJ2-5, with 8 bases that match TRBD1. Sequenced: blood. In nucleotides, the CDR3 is TGCGCCAGCAGCTTGGACAGGGGGTCTGAAGAGACCCAGTACTTC. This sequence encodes CASSLDRGSEETQYF.